Here is one T cell receptor (beta chain) with its context. The antigen remains undetermined. This sample is drawn from a study of T cells in Graves' hyperthyroidism and ophthalmopathy. The study's findings and limits: Ophthalmopathy was distinguished from stable hyperthyroidism by 13 V-J signatures.

TCR beta CDR3 sequences were amplified from RNA transcripts. First-round RT-PCR of the TCR CDR3 relied on the HTBI primer set. Each CDR3 protein is one row after TCRdb ran MiXCR on the multiplex PCR reads. The table includes roughly 740,000 distinct CDR3 sequences, about a sixth detected once. V was clipped by 2 bases and J by 0 bases, with 7 bases between them. The CDR3 has 14 residues. Per germline, CDR1 SGHTA and CDR2 FQGTGA. The chain joins TRBV7-3 to TRBJ2-5; the D is unclear. Sequencing was done on a sample of blood. The receptor's source is a man aged 18 to 29 with Graves' hyperthyroidism. CDR3 coding DNA: TGTGCCAGCAGCTTATCCCCGTACCAAGAGACCCAGTACTTC. Translating it yields CASSLSPYQETQYF. Using reference TRBV7-3 and TRBJ2-5 for the parts outside the CDR3, the full variable domain is GAGVSQTPSNKVTEKGKYVELRCDPISGHTALYWYRQSLGQGPEFLIYFQGTGAADDSGLPNDRFFAVRPEGSVSTLKIQRTERGDSAVYLCASSLSPYQETQYFGPGTRLLVL.